This T cell receptor beta chain is from a study of cytomegalovirus exposure and HLA in healthy donors. Overall study results and limits: Immune exposure data for these donors was limited to CMV serostatus. Later analysis demonstrated an association between a missense DCLRE1C variant and TCR beta V- and J-gene trimming. HLA-A and HLA-B allele assignments for most subjects were reportedly predicted accurately using TCR beta sequences.

PCR used 60 Vbeta primers and 13 Jbeta primers. Method: immunoSEQ multiplex PCR; TCRdb's copy keeps in-frame clones and lacks some. This sample has roughly 110,000 clones, with around 82% found just once. On this clone: Its antigen remains unidentified.

Germline V CDR1 and CDR2: SGHNT, YYREEE (reference sequence). V lost 0 bases to trimming and J lost 7 bases, with 17 bases between them. This CDR3 comprises 15 residues. Source material: PBMCs. The chain links TRBV5-4 to TRBJ2-7; D may be TRBD1 (7 bases). This receptor was taken from a man over 45 in good health and CMV-seronegative. CDR3 nucleotide sequence: TGTGCCAGCAGCTTGGCCATACGTCAGGGGGGAGAGCAGTACTTC. Protein product: CASSLAIRQGGEQYF.